A selection of T cell receptor beta chains follows, all from one sample in a study of beta chain features in type 1 diabetes. The method was immunoSEQ multiplex PCR; TCRdb's version includes in-frame clones alone and lacks a portion of them. The profile shows roughly 150,000 clones, approximately 8.4% of them singletons. The sample comprised central memory CD4+ T cells from blood. These receptor sequences come from a man aged 18 to 30 with type 1 diabetes. CDR3s include the opening cysteine and the closing phenylalanine or tryptophan. A D gene is named only where the DNA matches it firmly.

TRBJ2-5	TRBV7-9	.	CASSVNAHQETQYF
TRBJ2-3	TRBV14	.	CASSRPGTDTQYF
TRBJ2-7	TRBV9	.	CASSVGQGDSYEQYF
TRBJ2-1	TRBV5-4	.	CASSGRGASSSYNEQFF
TRBJ2-3	TRBV11-2	.	CASSFGPLDTQYF
TRBJ2-1	TRBV7-2	TRBD1	CASSSRGRGGAYNEQFF
TRBJ2-5	TRBV12-5	.	CASAEWETQYF
TRBJ2-5	TRBV6-1	.	CASSEGLDSGKTQYF
TRBJ1-1	TRBV29-1	.	CSVDWGGTEAFF
TRBJ1-3	TRBV4-3	.	CASSHLRGGTDGNTIYF
TRBJ2-3	TRBV28	TRBD2	CASSSGLAGGRTDTQYF
TRBJ2-3	TRBV27	TRBD1	CASSYSGQGTDTQYF
TRBJ1-1	TRBV19	.	CASSFEGLMNTEAFF
TRBJ1-5	TRBV5-8	.	CASSPRTGFSNQPQHF
TRBJ1-5	TRBV5-8	.	CASSLLGSDQPQHF
TRBJ2-1	TRBV10-3	TRBD2	CAISGLAGGPYNEQFF
TRBJ1-5	TRBV4-3	.	CASSQEAGIYQPQHF
TRBJ2-7	TRBV29-1	TRBD1	CSVAGQMYEQYF
TRBJ1-1	TRBV29-1	TRBD1	CSVRTGVGNTEAFF
TRBJ2-7	TRBV5-4	.	CASSSPSTRVAYEQYF
TRBJ1-3	TRBV4-1	TRBD1	CASSWGQAGNTIYF
TRBJ1-1	TRBV5-6	.	CASSPRQRRNTEAFF
TRBJ2-2	TRBV29-1	.	CSLMGGLGGELFF
TRBJ1-2	TRBV19	.	CASGPGQRNTFGYTF
TRBJ1-2	TRBV28	.	CASSSMGGYYGYTF
TRBJ2-3	TRBV5-1	.	CASSSGRRPNTQYF
TRBJ2-2	TRBV13	TRBD1	CASSPGTGTGELFF
TRBJ2-7	TRBV28	TRBD2	CASSLGLAGGKKFHEQYF
TRBJ1-1	TRBV15	TRBD1	CATSRDRVYTEAFF
TRBJ2-5	TRBV7-2	.	CASSLLSSVQETQYF
TRBJ2-3	TRBV4-3	.	CASSQDGVPGTDTQYF
TRBJ2-7	TRBV5-1	TRBD1	CASSVSTGGYEQYF
TRBJ2-1	TRBV19	.	CASSIDRGTYNEQFF
TRBJ2-7	TRBV21-1	.	CASSKGAGCGPEQYF
TRBJ1-5	TRBV30	.	CAWSAGHYNQPQHF
TRBJ1-2	TRBV7-2	.	CASSPFVGGAYTF
TRBJ2-1	TRBV28	.	CASSLDRGGDEQFF
TRBJ2-7	TRBV13	TRBD2	CASSIWTSPYEQYF
TRBJ2-1	TRBV19	TRBD1	CASSQDRVIYNEQFF
TRBJ1-6	TRBV19	TRBD1	CASSAGTGLSPLHF
TRBJ2-7	TRBV4-2	TRBD2	CASSHEASGPYEQYF
TRBJ2-5	TRBV12-2	.	CASRLAAASGRRGETQYF
TRBJ2-7	TRBV4-1	.	CASSQGRQGYEQYF
TRBJ2-4	TRBV2	TRBD1	CASRHGQGLYIQYF
TRBJ2-3	TRBV7-2	.	CASSFLGTYTDTQYF
TRBJ1-1	TRBV5-1	.	CASSLWAGVETFF
TRBJ2-6	TRBV7-9	.	CASSFMRDVLTF
TRBJ2-7	TRBV5-1	.	CASSLRVGGTEQYF
TRBJ2-3	TRBV5-1	.	CASSLQASDTQYF
TRBJ2-1	TRBV15	TRBD1	CATSRRQGAMDEQFF
TRBJ2-6	TRBV30	TRBD2	CAWSTGTSGSRGGANVLTF